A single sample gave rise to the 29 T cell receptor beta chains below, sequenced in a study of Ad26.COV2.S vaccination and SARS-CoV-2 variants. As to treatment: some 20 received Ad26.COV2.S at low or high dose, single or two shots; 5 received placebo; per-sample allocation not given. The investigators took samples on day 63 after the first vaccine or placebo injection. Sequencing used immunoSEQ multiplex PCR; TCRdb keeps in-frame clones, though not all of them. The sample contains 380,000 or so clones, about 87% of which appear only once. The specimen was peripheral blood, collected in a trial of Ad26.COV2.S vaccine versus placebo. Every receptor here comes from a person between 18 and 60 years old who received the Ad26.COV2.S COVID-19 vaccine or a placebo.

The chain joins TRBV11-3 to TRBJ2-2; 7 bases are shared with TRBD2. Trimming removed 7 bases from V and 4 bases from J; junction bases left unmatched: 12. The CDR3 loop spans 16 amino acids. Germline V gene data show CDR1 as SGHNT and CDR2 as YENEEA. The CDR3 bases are TGTGCCAGCACCCACCTGGGAGGGGCGCCCACCGGGGAGCTGTTTTTT. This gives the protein CASTHLGGAPTGELFF.

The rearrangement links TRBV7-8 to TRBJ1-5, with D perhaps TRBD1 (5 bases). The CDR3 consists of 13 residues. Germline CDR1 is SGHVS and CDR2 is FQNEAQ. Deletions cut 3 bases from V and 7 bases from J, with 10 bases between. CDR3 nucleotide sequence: TGTGCCAGCAGCTTGGTGGGGCAACAGCCCCAGCATTTT. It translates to CASSLVGQQPQHF. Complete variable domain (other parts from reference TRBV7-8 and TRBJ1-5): GAGVSQSPRYKVAKRGQDVALRCDPISGHVSLFWYQQALGQGPEFLTYFQNEAQLDKSGLPSDRFFAERPEGSVSTLKIQRTQQEDSAVYLCASSLVGQQPQHFGDGTRLSIL.

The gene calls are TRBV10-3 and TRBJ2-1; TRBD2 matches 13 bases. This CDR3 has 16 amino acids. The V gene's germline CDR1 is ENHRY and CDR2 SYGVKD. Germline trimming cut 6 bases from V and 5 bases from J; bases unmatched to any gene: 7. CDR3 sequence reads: CAIREGTSGTNNEQFF. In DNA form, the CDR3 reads TGTGCCATCAGAGAAGGGACTAGCGGGACAAACAATGAGCAGTTCTTC.

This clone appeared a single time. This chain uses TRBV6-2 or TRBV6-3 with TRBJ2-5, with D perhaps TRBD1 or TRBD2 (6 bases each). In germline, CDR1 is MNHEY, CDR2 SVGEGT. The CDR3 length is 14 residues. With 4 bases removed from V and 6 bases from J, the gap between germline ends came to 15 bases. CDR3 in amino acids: CASSSRGLGKTQYF. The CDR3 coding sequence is TGTGCCAGCAGTTCCCGGGGGCTAGGAAAGACCCAGTACTTC.

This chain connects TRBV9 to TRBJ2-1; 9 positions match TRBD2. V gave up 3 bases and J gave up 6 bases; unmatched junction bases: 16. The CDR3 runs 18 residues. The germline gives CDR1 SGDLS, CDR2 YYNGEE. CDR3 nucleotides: TGTGCCAGCAGCGCAGGACTGACGATGGTAGCGGGAGTCAATGAGCAGTTCTTC. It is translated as CASSAGLTMVAGVNEQFF.

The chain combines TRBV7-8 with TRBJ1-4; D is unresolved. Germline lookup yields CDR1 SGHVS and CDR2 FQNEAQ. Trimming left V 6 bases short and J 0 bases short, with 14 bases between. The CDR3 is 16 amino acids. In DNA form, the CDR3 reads TGTGCCAGCAGGCCACAAATTGGATCAACTAATGAAAAACTGTTTTTT. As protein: CASRPQIGSTNEKLFF.

The CDR3 nucleotides read TGCGCCAGCAGCTTGGCGGAACCCACGGACCACTGGTCCTCACCCCTCCACTTT. Amino acid sequence: CASSLAEPTDHWSSPLHF. This chain uses TRBV5-1 with TRBJ1-6, with D hard to call. The germline gives CDR1 SGHRS, CDR2 YFSETQ. With 0 bases removed from V and 10 bases from J, the gap between germline ends came to 23 bases. CDR3 length: 18 amino acids. Using reference TRBV5-1 and TRBJ1-6 for the parts outside the CDR3, the full variable domain is KAGVTQTPRYLIKTRGQQVTLSCSPISGHRSVSWYQQTPGQGLQFLFEYFSETQRNKGNFPGRFSGRQFSNSRSEMNVSTLELGDSALYLCASSLAEPTDHWSSPLHFGNGTRLTVT.

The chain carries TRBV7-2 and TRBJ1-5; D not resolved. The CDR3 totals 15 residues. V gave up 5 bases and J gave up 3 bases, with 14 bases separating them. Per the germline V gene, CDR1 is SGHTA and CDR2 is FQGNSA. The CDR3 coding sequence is TGTGCCAGCAGCCTCGCAGGACCTTTCAATCAGCCCCAGCATTTT. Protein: CASSLAGPFNQPQHF. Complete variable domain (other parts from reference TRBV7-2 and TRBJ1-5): GAGVSQSPSNKVTEKGKDVELRCDPISGHTALYWYRQSLGQGLEFLIYFQGNSAPDKSGLPSDRFSAERTGGSVSTLTIQRTQQEDSAVYLCASSLAGPFNQPQHFGDGTRLSIL.

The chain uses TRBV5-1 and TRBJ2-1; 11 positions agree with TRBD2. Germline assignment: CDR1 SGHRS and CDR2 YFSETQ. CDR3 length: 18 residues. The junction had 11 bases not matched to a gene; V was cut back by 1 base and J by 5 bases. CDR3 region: CASSLSGTSGAGHNEQFF. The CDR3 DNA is TGCGCCAGCAGCTTGTCCGGGACTAGCGGAGCAGGGCACAATGAGCAGTTCTTC.

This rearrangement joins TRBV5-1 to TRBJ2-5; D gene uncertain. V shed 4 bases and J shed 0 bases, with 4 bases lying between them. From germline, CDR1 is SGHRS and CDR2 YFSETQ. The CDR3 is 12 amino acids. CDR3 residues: CASSRDQETQYF. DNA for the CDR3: TGCGCCAGCAGCAGGGACCAAGAGACCCAGTACTTC.

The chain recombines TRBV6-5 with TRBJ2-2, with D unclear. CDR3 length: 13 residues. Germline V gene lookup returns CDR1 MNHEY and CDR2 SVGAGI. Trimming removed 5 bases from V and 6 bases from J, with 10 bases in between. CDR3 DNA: TGTGCCAGCAGTACGTTGGGATCCGGGGAGCTGTTTTTT. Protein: CASSTLGSGELFF.

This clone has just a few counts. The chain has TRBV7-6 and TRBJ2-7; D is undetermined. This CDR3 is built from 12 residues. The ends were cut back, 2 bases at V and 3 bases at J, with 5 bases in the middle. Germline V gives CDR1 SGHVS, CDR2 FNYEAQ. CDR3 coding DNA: TGTGCCAGCAGCTTATGGGGCTACGAGCAGTACTTC. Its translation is CASSLWGYEQYF.

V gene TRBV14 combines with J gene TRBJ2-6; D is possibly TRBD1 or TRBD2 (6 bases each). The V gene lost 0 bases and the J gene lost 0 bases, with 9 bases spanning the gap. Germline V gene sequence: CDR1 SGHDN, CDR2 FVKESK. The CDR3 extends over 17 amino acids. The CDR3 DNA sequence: TGTGCCAGCAGCCAAGATAGGGGGGCCTCTGGGGCCAACGTCCTGACTTTC. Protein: CASSQDRGASGANVLTF.

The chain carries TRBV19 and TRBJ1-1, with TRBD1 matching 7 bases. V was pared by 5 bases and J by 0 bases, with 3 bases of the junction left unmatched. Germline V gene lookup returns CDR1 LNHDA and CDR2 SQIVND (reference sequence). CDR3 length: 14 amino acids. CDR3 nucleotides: TGTGCCAGTAGTGGGGGACAGATGAACACTGAAGCTTTCTTT. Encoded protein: CASSGGQMNTEAFF. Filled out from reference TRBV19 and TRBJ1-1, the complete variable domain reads DGGITQSPKYLFRKEGQNVTLSCEQNLNHDAMYWYRQDPGQGLRLIYYSQIVNDFQKGDIAEGYSVSREKKESFPLTVTSAQKNPTAFYLCASSGGQMNTEAFFGQGTRLTVV.

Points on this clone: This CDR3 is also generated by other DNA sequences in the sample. The CDR3 nucleotides read TGTGCCAGCAGCCCGGGCTCCTACAATGAGCAGTTCTTC. Translated: CASSPGSYNEQFF. The chain uses TRBV7-3 and TRBJ2-1; no clear D gene. This CDR3 spans 13 amino acids. The V end was cut by 5 bases, the J end by 0 bases, with 5 bases between. Looked up from germline, CDR1 is SGHTA and CDR2 is FQGTGA.

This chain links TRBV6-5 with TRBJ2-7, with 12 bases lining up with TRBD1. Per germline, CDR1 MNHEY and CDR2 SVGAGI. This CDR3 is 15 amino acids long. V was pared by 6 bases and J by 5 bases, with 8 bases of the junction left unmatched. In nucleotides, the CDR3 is TGTGCCAGCAGAGGAACCGGGACAGGGGGCAACGAGCAGTACTTC. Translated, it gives CASRGTGTGGNEQYF.

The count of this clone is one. The CDR3 reads CASSTRGGAFF. The CDR3 DNA sequence: TGTGCCAGCAGCACTCGTGGAGGAGCTTTCTTT. The V and J genes are TRBV3-1 (or the pseudogene TRBV3-2) and TRBJ1-1; D not resolved. The V end lost 5 bases, the J end lost 10 bases, and 11 bases lay between the germline ends. The germline gives CDR1 LGHDT, CDR2 YNNKEL (reference sequence). The CDR3 runs to 11 residues.

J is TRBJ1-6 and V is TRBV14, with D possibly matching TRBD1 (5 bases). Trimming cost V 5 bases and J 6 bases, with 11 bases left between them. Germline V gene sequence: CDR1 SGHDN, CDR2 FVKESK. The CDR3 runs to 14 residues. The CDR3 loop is CASSERQSNSPLHF. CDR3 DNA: TGTGCCAGCAGCGAGCGACAGAGTAATTCACCCCTCCACTTT. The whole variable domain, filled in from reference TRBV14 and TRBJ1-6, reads EAGVTQFPSHSVIEKGQTVTLRCDPISGHDNLYWYRRVMGKEIKFLLHFVKESKQDESGMPNNRFLAERTGGTYSTLKVQPAELEDSGVYFCASSERQSNSPLHFGNGTRLTVT.

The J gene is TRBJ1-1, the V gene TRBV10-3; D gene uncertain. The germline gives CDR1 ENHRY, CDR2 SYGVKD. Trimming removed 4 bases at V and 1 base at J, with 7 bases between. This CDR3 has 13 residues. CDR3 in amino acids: CAISVKKNTEAFF. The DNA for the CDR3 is TGTGCCATCAGTGTCAAGAAGAACACTGAAGCTTTCTTT.

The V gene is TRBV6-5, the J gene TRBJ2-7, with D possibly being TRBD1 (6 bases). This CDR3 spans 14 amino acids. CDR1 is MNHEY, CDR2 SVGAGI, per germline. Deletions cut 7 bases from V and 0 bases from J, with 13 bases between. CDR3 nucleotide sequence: TGTGCCAGCACTAGGACAGCGACCTCCTACGAGCAGTACTTC. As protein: CASTRTATSYEQYF.

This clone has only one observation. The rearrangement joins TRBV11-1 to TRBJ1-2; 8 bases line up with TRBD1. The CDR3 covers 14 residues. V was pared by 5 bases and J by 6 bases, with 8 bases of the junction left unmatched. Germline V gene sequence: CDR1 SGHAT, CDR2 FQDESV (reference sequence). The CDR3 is CASSHSTTGDGYTF. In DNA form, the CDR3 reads TGTGCCAGCAGCCACTCGACGACAGGGGATGGCTACACCTTC.

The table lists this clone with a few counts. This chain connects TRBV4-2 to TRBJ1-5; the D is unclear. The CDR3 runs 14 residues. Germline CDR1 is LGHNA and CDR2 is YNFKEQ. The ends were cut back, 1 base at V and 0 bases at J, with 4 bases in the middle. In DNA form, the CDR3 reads TGTGCCAGCAGCCAAGGGACTAGCAATCAGCCCCAGCATTTT. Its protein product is CASSQGTSNQPQHF.

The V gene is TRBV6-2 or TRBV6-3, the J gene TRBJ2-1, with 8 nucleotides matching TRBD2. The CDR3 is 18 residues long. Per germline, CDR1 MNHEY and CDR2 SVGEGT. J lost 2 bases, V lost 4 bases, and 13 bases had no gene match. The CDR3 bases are TGTGCCAGCAGTTCCCTGGGGAAGCGGGAGCCCCCCTACAATGAGCAGTTCTTC. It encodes CASSSLGKREPPYNEQFF.

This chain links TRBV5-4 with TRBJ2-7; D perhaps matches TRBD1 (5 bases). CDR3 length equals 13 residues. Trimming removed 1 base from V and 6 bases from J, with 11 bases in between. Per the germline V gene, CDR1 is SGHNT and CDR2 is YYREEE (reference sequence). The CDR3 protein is CASSLKGGAEQYF. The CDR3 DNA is TGTGCCAGCAGCTTGAAAGGTGGGGCCGAGCAGTACTTC.

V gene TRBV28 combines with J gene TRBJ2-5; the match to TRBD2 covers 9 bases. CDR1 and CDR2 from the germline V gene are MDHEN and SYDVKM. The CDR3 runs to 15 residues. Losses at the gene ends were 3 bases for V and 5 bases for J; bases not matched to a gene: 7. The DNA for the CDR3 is TGTGCCAGCAGTTTCGCAGCGGGAGGCCCGGAGACCCAGTACTTC. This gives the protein CASSFAAGGPETQYF. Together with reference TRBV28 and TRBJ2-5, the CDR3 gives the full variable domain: DVKVTQSSRYLVKRTGEKVFLECVQDMDHENMFWYRQDPGLGLRLIYFSYDVKMKEKGDIPEGYSVSREKKERFSLILESASTNQTSMYLCASSFAAGGPETQYFGPGTRLLVL.

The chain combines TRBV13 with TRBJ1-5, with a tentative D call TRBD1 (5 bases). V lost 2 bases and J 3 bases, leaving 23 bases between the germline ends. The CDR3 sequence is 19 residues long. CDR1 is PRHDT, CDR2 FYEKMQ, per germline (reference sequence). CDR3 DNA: TGTGCCAGCAGCTTAATTGGGAGCGGGGCAGGGCGACACAATCAGCCCCAGCATTTT. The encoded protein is CASSLIGSGAGRHNQPQHF.

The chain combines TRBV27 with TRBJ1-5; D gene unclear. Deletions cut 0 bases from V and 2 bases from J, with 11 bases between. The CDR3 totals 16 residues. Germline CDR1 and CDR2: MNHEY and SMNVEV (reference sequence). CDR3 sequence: CASSLSGGWGNQPQHF. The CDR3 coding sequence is TGTGCCAGCAGTTTATCCGGCGGTTGGGGCAATCAGCCCCAGCATTTT.

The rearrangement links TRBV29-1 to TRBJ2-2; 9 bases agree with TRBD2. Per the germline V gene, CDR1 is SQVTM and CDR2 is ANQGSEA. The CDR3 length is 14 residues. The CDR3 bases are TGCCGCGGGGGGGCCGGGGGGGACACCGGGGAGCTGTTTTTT. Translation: CRGGAGGDTGELFF.

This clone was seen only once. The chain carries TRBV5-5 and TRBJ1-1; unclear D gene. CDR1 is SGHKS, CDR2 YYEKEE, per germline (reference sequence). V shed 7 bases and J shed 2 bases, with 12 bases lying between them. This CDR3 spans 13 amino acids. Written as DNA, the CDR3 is TGTGCCAGCGCCACGGAGTCCAACACTGAAGCTTTCTTT. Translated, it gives CASATESNTEAFF. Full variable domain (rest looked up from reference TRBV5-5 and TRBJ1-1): DAGVTQSPTHLIKTRGQQVTLRCSPISGHKSVSWYQQVLGQGPQFIFQYYEKEERGRGNFPDRFSARQFPNYSSELNVNALLLGDSALYLCASATESNTEAFFGQGTRLTVV.